The clone carrying this T cell receptor beta chain was observed once. Its antigen is not identified. V gave up 5 bases and J gave up 8 bases; unmatched junction bases: 9. This CDR3 comprises 15 residues. Germline loops: CDR1 SGHVS, CDR2 FQNEAQ. The entry originates in a study of OX40 agonist ivuxolimab in advanced cancers. General study points: Individuals who were partial responders at 0.1-3.0 mg/kg had clonal expansion that ranked among the lowest.

TCRdb's table, derived via immunoSEQ multiplex PCR, lists solely in-frame clones and lacks some. The table records some 130,000 clones, 90% of them present only once. The sample in question was CD4+ or CD8+ T cells sorted from blood, obtained in a trial of the OX40 agonist ivuxolimab. The source is an adult with an advanced solid tumor such as melanoma, head and neck, liver or kidney cancer. V is TRBV7-8 and J is TRBJ2-1; 10 nucleotides agree with TRBD2. As DNA, the CDR3 is TGTGCCAGCAGCCCCGGGACTAGCGCCCAGTATGAGCAGTTCTTC. It translates to CASSPGTSAQYEQFF.